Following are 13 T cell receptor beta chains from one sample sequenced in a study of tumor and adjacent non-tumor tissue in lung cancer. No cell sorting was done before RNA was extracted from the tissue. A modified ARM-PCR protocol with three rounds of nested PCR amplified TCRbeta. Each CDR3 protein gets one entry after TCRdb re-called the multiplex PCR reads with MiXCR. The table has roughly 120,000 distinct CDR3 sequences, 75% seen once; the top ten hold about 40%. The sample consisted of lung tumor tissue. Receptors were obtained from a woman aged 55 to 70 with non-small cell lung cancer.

The CDR3 protein is CACSRGQNTEAFF. The DNA of the CDR3 is TGTGCCTGTAGCCGTGGACAGAACACTGAAGCTTTCTTT. The J gene is TRBJ1-1, the V gene TRBV11-1; tentative D call: TRBD1 (5 bases). Trimming removed 11 bases from V and 1 base from J, with 14 bases in between. This CDR3 spans 13 amino acids. Looked up from germline, CDR1 is SGHAT and CDR2 is FQDESV (reference sequence).

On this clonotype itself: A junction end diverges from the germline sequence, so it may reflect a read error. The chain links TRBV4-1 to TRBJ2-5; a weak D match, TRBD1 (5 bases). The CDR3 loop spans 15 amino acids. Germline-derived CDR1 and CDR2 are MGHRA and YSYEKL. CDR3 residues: CANSHDVGPQEIQYF. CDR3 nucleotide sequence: TGCGCCAATAGCCATGATGTGGGGCCCCAAGAGATCCAGTACTTC.

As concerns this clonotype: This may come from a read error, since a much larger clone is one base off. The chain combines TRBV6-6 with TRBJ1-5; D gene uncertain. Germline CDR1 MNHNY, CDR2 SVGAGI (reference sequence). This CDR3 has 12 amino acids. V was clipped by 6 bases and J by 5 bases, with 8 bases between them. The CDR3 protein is CASRQVDQPQHF. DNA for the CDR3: TGTGCCAGCAGACAAGTGGATCAGCCCCAGCATTTT.

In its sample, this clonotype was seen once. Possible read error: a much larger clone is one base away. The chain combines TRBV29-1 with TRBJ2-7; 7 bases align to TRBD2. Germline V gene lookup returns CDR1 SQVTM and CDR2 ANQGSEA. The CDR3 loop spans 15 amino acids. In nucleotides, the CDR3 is TGCAGCGTTGAACGACTAGCTCAGAGACCCTACGGGCAGTACTTC. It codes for CSVERLAQRPYGQYF.

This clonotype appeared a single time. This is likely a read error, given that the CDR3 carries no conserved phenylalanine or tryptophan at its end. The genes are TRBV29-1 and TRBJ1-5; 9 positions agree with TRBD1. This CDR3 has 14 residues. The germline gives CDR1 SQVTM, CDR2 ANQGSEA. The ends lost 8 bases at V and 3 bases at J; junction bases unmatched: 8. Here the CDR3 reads CSIKGQGINQPQHL. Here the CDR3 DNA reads TGCAGCATCAAAGGACAGGGGATCAATCAGCCCCAGCATCTT.

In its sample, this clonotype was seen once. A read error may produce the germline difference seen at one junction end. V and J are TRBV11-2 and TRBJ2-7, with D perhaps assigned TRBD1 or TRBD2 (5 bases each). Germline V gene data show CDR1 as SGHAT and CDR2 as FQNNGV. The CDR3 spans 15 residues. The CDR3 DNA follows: TGTGTCAGCAGCCCAGGGACGGGGAGTCGCTACGAGCAGTACTTC. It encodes CVSSPGTGSRYEQYF.

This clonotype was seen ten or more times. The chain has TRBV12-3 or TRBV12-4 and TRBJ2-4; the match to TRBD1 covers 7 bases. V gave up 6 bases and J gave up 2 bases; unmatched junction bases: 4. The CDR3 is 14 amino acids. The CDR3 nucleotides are TGTGCCAGCAGCCCGACAGGGTCCAAAAACATTCAGTACTTC. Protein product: CASSPTGSKNIQYF.

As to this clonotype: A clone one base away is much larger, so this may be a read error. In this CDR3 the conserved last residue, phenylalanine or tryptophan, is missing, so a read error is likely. In nucleotides, the CDR3 is TGTGCCAGCAGTCCCCATCAGGGGGCTTCTGGGGCCAACGTCCTGACTGTC. Its protein product is CASSPHQGASGANVLTV. The chain recombines TRBV6-1 with TRBJ2-6; 8 bases agree with TRBD1. CDR3 size: 17 residues. Germline CDR1 is MNHNS and CDR2 is SASEGT. V was pared by 5 bases and J by 1 base, with 7 bases of the junction left unmatched.

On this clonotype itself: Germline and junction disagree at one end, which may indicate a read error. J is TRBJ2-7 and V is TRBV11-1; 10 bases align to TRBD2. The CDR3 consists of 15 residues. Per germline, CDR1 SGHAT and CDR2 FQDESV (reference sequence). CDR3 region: CASNLTSGRARELYF. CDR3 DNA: TGTGCCAGCAACTTAACCAGCGGGAGGGCCCGCGAGCTGTACTTC. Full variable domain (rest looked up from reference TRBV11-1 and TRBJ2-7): EAEVAQSPRYKITEKSQAVAFWCDPISGHATLYWYRQILGQGPELLVQFQDESVVDDSQLPKDRFSAERLKGVDSTLKIQPAELGDSAMYLCASNLTSGRARELYFGPGTRLTVT.

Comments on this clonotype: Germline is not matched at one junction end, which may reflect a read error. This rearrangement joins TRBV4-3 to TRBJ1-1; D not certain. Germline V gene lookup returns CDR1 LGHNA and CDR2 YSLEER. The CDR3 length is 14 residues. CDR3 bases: TGCGCCGGCAGCCAAGAGGTTGAGTACACTGAAGCTTTCTTT. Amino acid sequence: CAGSQEVEYTEAFF.

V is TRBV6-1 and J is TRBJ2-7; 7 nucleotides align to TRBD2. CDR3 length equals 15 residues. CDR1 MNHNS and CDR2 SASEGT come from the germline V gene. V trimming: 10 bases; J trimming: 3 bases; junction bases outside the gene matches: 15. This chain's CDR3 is CANRAVGAGNYEQYF. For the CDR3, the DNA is TGTGCCAACAGAGCCGTCGGAGCGGGGAACTACGAGCAGTACTTC.

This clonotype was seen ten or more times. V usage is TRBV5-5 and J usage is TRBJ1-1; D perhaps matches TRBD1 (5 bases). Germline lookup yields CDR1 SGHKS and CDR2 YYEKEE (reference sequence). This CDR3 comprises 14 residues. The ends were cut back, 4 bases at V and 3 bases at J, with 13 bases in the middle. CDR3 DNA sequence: TGTGCCAGCAGCCCGGTAGGGGCGCACACTGAAGCTTTCTTT. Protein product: CASSPVGAHTEAFF.

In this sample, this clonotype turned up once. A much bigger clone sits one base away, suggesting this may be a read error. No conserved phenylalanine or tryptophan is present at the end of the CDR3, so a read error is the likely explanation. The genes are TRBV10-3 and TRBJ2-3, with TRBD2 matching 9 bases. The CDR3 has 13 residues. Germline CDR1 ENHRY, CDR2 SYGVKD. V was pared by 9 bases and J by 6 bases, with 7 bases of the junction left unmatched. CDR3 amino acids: CAISSGNRDTQYV. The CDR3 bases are TGTGCCATTTCTAGCGGGAATCGGGATACGCAGTATGTT.